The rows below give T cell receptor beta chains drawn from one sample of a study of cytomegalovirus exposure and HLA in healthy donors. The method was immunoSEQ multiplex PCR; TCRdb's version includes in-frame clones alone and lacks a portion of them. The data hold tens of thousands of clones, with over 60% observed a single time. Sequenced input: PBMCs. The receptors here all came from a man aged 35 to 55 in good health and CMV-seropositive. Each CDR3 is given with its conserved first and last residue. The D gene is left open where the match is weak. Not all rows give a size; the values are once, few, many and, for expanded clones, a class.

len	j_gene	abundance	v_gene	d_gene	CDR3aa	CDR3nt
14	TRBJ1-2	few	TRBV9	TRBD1	CASSVGQAMGGYTF	TGTGCCAGCAGCGTTGGACAGGCTATGGGTGGCTACACCTTC
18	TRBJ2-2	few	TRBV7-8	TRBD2	CASSLVPSGGVNTGELFF	TGTGCCAGCAGCTTAGTTCCTAGCGGGGGGGTGAACACCGGGGAGCTGTTTTTT
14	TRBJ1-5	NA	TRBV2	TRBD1	CASSGDRRNQPQHF	TGTGCCAGCAGTGGGGACAGGAGAAATCAGCCCCAGCATTTT
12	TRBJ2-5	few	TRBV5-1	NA	CASSLAGETQYF	TGCGCCAGCAGCTTGGCCGGAGAGACCCAGTACTTC
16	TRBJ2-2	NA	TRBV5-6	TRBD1	CASSLVRTGGTGELFF	TGTGCCAGCAGCTTGGTGCGGACAGGGGGCACCGGGGAGCTGTTTTTT
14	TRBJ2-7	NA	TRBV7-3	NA	CASSLTGENYEQYF	TGTGCCAGCAGCTTGACCGGGGAAAACTACGAGCAGTACTTC
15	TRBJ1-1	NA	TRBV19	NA	CASSMLDRISTEAFF	TGTGCCAGTAGTATGTTAGACAGAATCTCGACTGAAGCTTTCTTT
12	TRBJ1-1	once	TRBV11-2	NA	CASSCLWPEAFF	TGTGCCAGCAGCTGTTTATGGCCTGAAGCTTTCTTT
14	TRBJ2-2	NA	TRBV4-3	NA	CASSQDRTAGELFF	TGCGCCAGCAGCCAAGATCGGACAGCCGGGGAGCTGTTTTTT
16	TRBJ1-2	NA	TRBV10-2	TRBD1	CASGGTGGNMNYGYTF	TGCGCCAGCGGGGGGACAGGGGGCAATATGAACTATGGCTACACCTTC
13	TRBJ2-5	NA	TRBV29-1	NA	CSGRDMYQETQYF	TGCAGCGGCCGGGACATGTACCAAGAGACCCAGTACTTC
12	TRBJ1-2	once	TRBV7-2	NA	CASSPTPGGYTF	TGTGCCAGCAGCCCCACCCCCGGGGGCTACACCTTC
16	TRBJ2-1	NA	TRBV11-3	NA	CASSHRLGDLDNEQFF	TGTGCCAGCAGTCATCGACTAGGAGATCTGGACAATGAGCAGTTCTTC
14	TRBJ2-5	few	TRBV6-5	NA	CASSYSAGQETQYF	TGTGCCAGCAGTTACTCGGCAGGGCAAGAGACCCAGTACTTC
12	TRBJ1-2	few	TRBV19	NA	CASSPRAGGYTF	TGTGCCAGTAGCCCTAGGGCGGGCGGCTACACCTTC
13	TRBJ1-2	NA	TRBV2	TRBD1	CASIPDRGNGYTF	TGTGCCAGCATACCGGACAGGGGGAACGGCTACACCTTC
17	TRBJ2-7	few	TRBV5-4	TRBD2	CASSLASASGSLYEQYF	TGTGCCAGCAGCTTGGCTTCGGCTAGCGGGAGTCTCTACGAGCAGTACTTC
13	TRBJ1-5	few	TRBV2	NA	CASSVEGVQPQHF	TGTGCCAGCAGTGTAGAAGGGGTGCAGCCCCAGCATTTT
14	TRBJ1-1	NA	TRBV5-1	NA	CASSLAVEVTEAFF	TGCGCCAGCAGCTTGGCCGTTGAGGTCACTGAAGCTTTCTTT
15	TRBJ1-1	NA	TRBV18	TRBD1	CASSPSTGVNTEAFF	TGTGCCAGCTCACCCTCGACAGGGGTGAACACTGAAGCTTTCTTT
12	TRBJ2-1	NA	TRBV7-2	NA	CASSRVGGEQFF	TGTGCCAGCAGCCGGGTGGGCGGGGAGCAGTTCTTC
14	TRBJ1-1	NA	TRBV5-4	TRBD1	CASSIQGANTEAFF	TGTGCCAGCAGCATACAGGGGGCGAACACTGAAGCTTTCTTT
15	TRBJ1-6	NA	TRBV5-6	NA	CASSLFVGRDSPLHF	TGTGCCAGCAGCCTCTTCGTTGGGAGGGATTCACCCCTCCACTTT
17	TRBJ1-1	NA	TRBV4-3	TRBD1	CASSQWFKDRMNTEAFF	TGCGCCAGCAGCCAATGGTTTAAGGACAGGATGAACACTGAAGCTTTCTTT
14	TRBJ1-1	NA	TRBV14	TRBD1	CASSIRQGRTEAFF	TGTGCCAGCAGCATTCGACAGGGACGGACTGAAGCTTTCTTT
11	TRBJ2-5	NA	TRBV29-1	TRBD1	CSVEGQETQYF	TGCAGCGTCGAGGGACAGGAGACCCAGTACTTC
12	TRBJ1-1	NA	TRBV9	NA	CASSVGHTEAFF	TGTGCCAGCAGCGTAGGACATACTGAAGCTTTCTTT
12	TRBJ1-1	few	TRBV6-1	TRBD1	CATLRDRVLAFF	TGTGCCACTCTCCGGGACAGGGTTTTAGCTTTCTTT
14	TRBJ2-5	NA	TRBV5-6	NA	CASSGSSGEETQYF	TGTGCCAGCAGCGGATCGTCAGGGGAAGAGACCCAGTACTTC
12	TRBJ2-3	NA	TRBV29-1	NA	CSVVSGTDTQYF	TGCAGCGTTGTCAGCGGAACAGATACGCAGTATTTT
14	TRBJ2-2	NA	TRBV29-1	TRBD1	CSVERDRGAGELFF	TGCAGCGTTGAACGGGACAGGGGGGCCGGGGAGCTGTTTTTT
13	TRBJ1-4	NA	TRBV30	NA	CAWSGGRGEKLFF	TGTGCCTGGAGTGGGGGGCGAGGTGAAAAACTGTTTTTT
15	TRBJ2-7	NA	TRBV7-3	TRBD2	CASSPRTSATYEQYF	TGTGCCAGCAGCCCCCGGACTAGCGCTACCTACGAGCAGTACTTC
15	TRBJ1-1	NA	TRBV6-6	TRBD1	CASSGGQGRDTEAFF	TGTGCCAGCAGTGGAGGACAGGGACGAGATACTGAAGCTTTCTTT
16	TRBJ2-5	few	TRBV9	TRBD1	CASSRGTGGNQETQYF	TGTGCCAGCAGCCGCGGGACAGGGGGCAACCAAGAGACCCAGTACTTC
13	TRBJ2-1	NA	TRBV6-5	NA	CASRRVNRNEQFF	TGTGCCAGCAGGAGGGTAAACCGCAATGAGCAGTTCTTC
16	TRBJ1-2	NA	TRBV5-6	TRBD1	CASSLTQGASDYGYTF	TGTGCCAGCAGCTTGACCCAGGGGGCGTCTGACTATGGCTACACCTTC
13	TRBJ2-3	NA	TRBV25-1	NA	CASSVSGTDTQYF	TGTGCCAGCAGTGTTTCTGGCACAGATACGCAGTATTTT
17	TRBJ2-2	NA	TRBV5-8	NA	CASSLPGLFLRNGELFF	TGTGCCAGCAGCTTGCCGGGACTGTTCCTCCGGAACGGGGAGCTGTTTTTT
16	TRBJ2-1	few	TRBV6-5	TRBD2	CASSFRTSGRAWEQFF	TGTGCCAGCAGTTTCCGGACTAGCGGGAGGGCATGGGAGCAGTTCTTC
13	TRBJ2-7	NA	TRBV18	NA	CASSPPSSYEQYF	TGTGCCAGCTCACCACCGAGCTCCTACGAGCAGTACTTC
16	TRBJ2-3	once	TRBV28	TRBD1	CASSLWGQGSTDTQYF	TGTGCCAGCAGTTTATGGGGACAGGGAAGCACAGATACGCAGTATTTT
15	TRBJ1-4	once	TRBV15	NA	CATSREKTDGEKLFF	TGTGCCACCAGCAGGGAAAAGACAGATGGGGAAAAACTGTTTTTT
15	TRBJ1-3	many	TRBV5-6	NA	CASSSPTGIGNTIYF	TGTGCCAGCAGCTCGCCCACAGGGATAGGAAACACCATATATTTT
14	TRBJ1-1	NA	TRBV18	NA	CASSQEEGYTEAFF	TGTGCCAGCTCACAGGAGGAGGGGTACACTGAAGCTTTCTTT
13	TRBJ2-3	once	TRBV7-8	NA	CASSPRQIDTQYF	TGTGCCAGCAGCCCAAGACAAATAGATACGCAGTATTTT
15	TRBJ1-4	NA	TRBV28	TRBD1	CASNLQGRTNEKLFF	TGTGCCAGCAATCTACAGGGGAGGACTAATGAAAAACTGTTTTTT
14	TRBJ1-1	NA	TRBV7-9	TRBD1	CASSSGQMNTEAFF	TGTGCCAGCAGCTCGGGACAGATGAACACTGAAGCTTTCTTT
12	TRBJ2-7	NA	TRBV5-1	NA	CASSLSVGEQYF	TGCGCCAGCAGCTTGAGCGTTGGCGAGCAGTACTTC
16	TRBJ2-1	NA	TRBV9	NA	CASSVQPDLAYNEQFF	TGTGCCAGCAGCGTACAGCCAGACCTAGCCTACAATGAGCAGTTCTTC
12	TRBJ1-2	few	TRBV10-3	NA	CAISDGEYGYTF	TGTGCCATCAGTGACGGGGAATATGGCTACACCTTC
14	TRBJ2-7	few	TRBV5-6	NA	CASSFPGIGYEQYF	TGTGCCAGCAGCTTCCCAGGGATCGGCTACGAGCAATACTTC
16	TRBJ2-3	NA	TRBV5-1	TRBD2	CASSLEASGRTDTQYF	TGCGCCAGCAGCTTGGAGGCTAGCGGGCGCACAGATACGCAGTATTTT
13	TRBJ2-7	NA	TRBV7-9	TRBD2	CASSSRLAGEQYF	TGTGCCAGCAGCTCCCGACTAGCTGGCGAGCAGTACTTC
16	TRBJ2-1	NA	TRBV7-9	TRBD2	CASRSDRTSGYNEQFF	TGTGCCAGCAGAAGCGATAGGACTAGCGGCTACAATGAGCAGTTCTTC
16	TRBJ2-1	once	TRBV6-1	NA	CASSEGPAGAYNEQFF	TGTGCCAGCAGTGAAGGCCCAGCGGGCGCATACAATGAGCAGTTCTTC
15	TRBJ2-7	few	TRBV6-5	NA	CASTQSLEGAEEQYF	TGTGCCAGCACCCAATCCCTGGAGGGGGCGGAGGAGCAGTACTTC
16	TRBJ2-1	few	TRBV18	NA	CASSPNRASSYNEQFF	TGTGCCAGCTCACCAAACAGGGCGAGCTCCTACAATGAGCAGTTCTTC
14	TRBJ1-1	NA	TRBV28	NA	CASSLAGMSTEAFF	TGTGCCAGCAGTTTGGCAGGGATGAGCACTGAAGCTTTCTTT
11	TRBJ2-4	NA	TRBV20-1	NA	CSASPGDIQYF	TGCAGTGCTAGTCCAGGGGACATTCAGTACTTC